The rows below give T cell receptor beta chains drawn from one sample of a study of cytotoxic CD8 clonotypes in ibrutinib-treated CLL. Libraries were prepared by immunoSEQ multiplex PCR; TCRdb keeps only in-frame clonotypes and omits some of them. Altogether about 300,000 clones are present, roughly 67% being singletons, with the ten largest covering roughly 6.3%. Sequences were derived from PBMCs, sampled after 36 months of ibrutinib treatment. The receptors come from a human donor with chronic lymphocytic leukemia. Each CDR3 is given with its conserved first and last residue. D genes are given only for firm matches. Rows give clone size only sometimes, using once, few, many, or a class for an expanded clone.

abundance	v_gene	d_gene	j_gene	CDR3aa	CDR3nt
-	TRBV9	-	TRBJ1-3	CASSVETTGGSGNTIYF	TGTGCCAGCAGCGTAGAAACAACGGGAGGGTCTGGAAACACCATATATTTT
-	TRBV29-1	TRBD2	TRBJ2-3	CSVEDKLAGGTDTQYF	TGCAGCGTTGAAGATAAACTAGCGGGCGGCACAGATACGCAGTATTTT
-	TRBV10-1	TRBD1	TRBJ2-5	CASSDRGLGQETQYF	TGCGCCAGCAGTGACAGGGGGCTCGGCCAAGAGACCCAGTACTTC
-	TRBV19	-	TRBJ2-3	CASKSPDPDTQYF	TGTGCCAGTAAATCACCGGACCCCGATACGCAGTATTTT
once	TRBV9	-	TRBJ2-7	CASSVRPGYEQYF	TGTGCCAGCAGCGTACGGCCGGGTTACGAGCAGTACTTC
-	TRBV7-9	-	TRBJ1-4	CASSSPRGREKLFF	TGTGCCAGCAGCTCCCCGCGGGGACGAGAAAAACTGTTTTTT
-	TRBV6-5	-	TRBJ2-3	CASSSRLVSTDTQYF	TGTGCCAGCAGTTCTCGGCTAGTGAGCACAGATACGCAGTATTTT
few	TRBV10-3	-	TRBJ1-2	CAISRETYGYTF	TGTGCCATCAGCCGCGAAACGTATGGCTACACCTTC
-	TRBV5-1	TRBD2	TRBJ2-5	CASSLDGTSGGLHF	TGCGCCAGCAGCTTGGATGGGACTAGCGGGGGCCTACACTTC
-	TRBV20-1	-	TRBJ2-3	CSAFQIDTQYF	TGCAGTGCTTTCCAGATAGATACGCAGTATTTT
few	TRBV28	TRBD2	TRBJ2-5	CASRPGLAGVSAQYF	TGTGCCAGCAGACCGGGACTAGCGGGAGTCTCGGCCCAGTACTTC
-	TRBV4-3	TRBD2	TRBJ2-7	CASSRGLAGGISSYEQYF	TGCGCCAGCAGCCGGGGACTAGCGGGAGGGATTAGTTCCTACGAGCAGTACTTC
-	TRBV27	-	TRBJ2-7	CASSLKGAYEQYF	TGTGCCAGCTCGCTCAAAGGGGCTTACGAGCAGTACTTC
-	TRBV6-6	TRBD1	TRBJ1-2	CASSYWGQVNYGYTF	TGTGCCAGCAGTTACTGGGGACAGGTTAACTATGGCTACACCTTC
few	TRBV4-1	-	TRBJ1-2	CASSQEGGGGRAYTF	TGCGCCAGCAGCCAAGAGGGGGGAGGGGGAAGGGCCTACACCTTC
-	TRBV9	-	TRBJ2-1	CASSVLGEQFF	TGTGCCAGCAGCGTATTAGGTGAGCAGTTCTTC
-	TRBV19	TRBD2	TRBJ2-3	CASSIKSGVNTQYF	TGTGCCAGTAGTATCAAAAGCGGGGTAAATACGCAGTATTTT
-	TRBV20-1	-	TRBJ2-7	CSARRYEQYF	TGCAGTGCTAGAAGGTACGAGCAGTACTTC
-	TRBV19	-	TRBJ2-1	CASSIPGAPLYNEQFF	TGTGCCAGTAGTATTCCAGGGGCCCCTCTCTACAATGAGCAGTTCTTC
once	TRBV7-8	-	TRBJ1-2	CASSLAGTVYGYTF	TGTGCCAGCAGCTTAGCAGGTACCGTCTATGGCTACACCTTC
-	TRBV9	TRBD2	TRBJ2-7	CASSSSSGRLYEQYF	TGTGCCAGCAGCTCATCTAGCGGGAGGCTATACGAGCAGTACTTC
-	TRBV13	TRBD1	TRBJ2-3	CASSYRQGRYEDTQYF	TGTGCCAGCAGCTACCGACAGGGCAGGTATGAAGATACGCAGTATTTT
-	TRBV2	-	TRBJ2-5	CASSTGSKETQYF	TGTGCCAGCAGCACAGGGAGCAAAGAGACCCAGTACTTC
-	TRBV6-5	TRBD2	TRBJ2-5	CASSFGLAGVNQYF	TGTGCCAGCAGTTTCGGACTAGCGGGAGTGAACCAGTACTTC
-	TRBV2	TRBD1	TRBJ2-7	CATATGLEQYF	TGTGCCACCGCGACAGGGTTGGAGCAGTACTTC
-	TRBV5-6	TRBD2	TRBJ2-7	CASRTGTSGTEQYF	TGTGCCAGCAGAACCGGGACTAGCGGGACCGAGCAGTACTTC